A selection of T cell receptor delta chains follows, all from one sample in a study of Vδ1+ human thymocytes. TCRdb applied CATT to the multiplex PCR reads for clone calling. The table includes about 55,000 delta-chain clones, approximately 16% detected once. The sequencing input was Vdelta1+ gamma-delta thymocytes from the thymus. The source of these receptors is a boy under two years old who had congenital heart surgery. CDR3s include the opening cysteine and the closing phenylalanine or tryptophan. Fields, in order: CDR3 length, clone size, D gene, J gene, V gene, CDR3 DNA, CDR3 protein. The D gene is left open where the match is weak. Expanded clones get a size class; other rows say once, few or many, or leave the size out.

len: 22; abundance: NA; d_gene: TRDD3; j_gene: TRDJ1; v_gene: TRDV1; CDR3nt: TGTGCTCTTGGGGAACTTCGCTGGGGGATACGCATGCACAAGTTGTACACCGATAAACTCATCTTT; CDR3aa: CALGELRWGIRMHKLYTDKLIF
len: 18; abundance: few; d_gene: TRDD3; j_gene: TRDJ1; v_gene: TRDV1; CDR3nt: TGTGCTCTTGGGGAAATACGGGGGTGGGGGACGTACACCGATAAACTCATCTTT; CDR3aa: CALGEIRGWGTYTDKLIF
len: 23; abundance: few; d_gene: TRDD3; j_gene: TRDJ2; v_gene: TRDV1; CDR3nt: TGTGCTCTTGGGGAGCCCCTACGGGGGATACGCCCGACTCCTAACGCTTTGACAGCACAACTCTTCTTT; CDR3aa: CALGEPLRGIRPTPNALTAQLFF
len: 15; abundance: few; d_gene: NA; j_gene: TRDJ1; v_gene: TRDV1; CDR3nt: TGTGCTCTTGGGGACCTGATCGGTGGATTGGATAAACTCATCTTT; CDR3aa: CALGDLIGGLDKLIF
len: 19; abundance: few; d_gene: TRDD2; j_gene: TRDJ1; v_gene: TRDV1; CDR3nt: TGTGCTCTTGGGGTATCTTCCTACTGGTACAAACAGTACACCGATAAACTCATCTTT; CDR3aa: CALGVSSYWYKQYTDKLIF
len: 17; abundance: NA; d_gene: TRDD3; j_gene: TRDJ1; v_gene: TRDV1; CDR3nt: TGTGCTCTCGCCTGCGTCCGCCTACTGGGGGCCAGCGATAAACTCATCTTT; CDR3aa: CALACVRLLGASDKLIF
len: 20; abundance: NA; d_gene: TRDD3; j_gene: TRDJ1; v_gene: TRDV1; CDR3nt: TGTGCTCTTGGGGAGCCGTCCTTTCTGGGGGATCCTTTGTACACCGATAAACTCATCTTT; CDR3aa: CALGEPSFLGDPLYTDKLIF
len: 17; abundance: NA; d_gene: NA; j_gene: TRDJ1; v_gene: TRDV1; CDR3nt: TGTGCTCTTGGGGCTTGCCTTGTGGGGAACTACACCGATAAACTCATCTTT; CDR3aa: CALGACLVGNYTDKLIF
len: 18; abundance: few; d_gene: TRDD3; j_gene: TRDJ1; v_gene: TRDV1; CDR3nt: TGTGCTCTTGGGGAAAAGAGATCCTCCTGGGGGAACACCGATAAACTCATCTTT; CDR3aa: CALGEKRSSWGNTDKLIF
len: 16; abundance: NA; d_gene: TRDD3; j_gene: TRDJ1; v_gene: TRDV1; CDR3nt: TGTGCTCTTGGGGAACCTACTGTAACGGGGATACATAAACTCATCTTT; CDR3aa: CALGEPTVTGIHKLIF
len: 21; abundance: few; d_gene: TRDD3; j_gene: TRDJ1; v_gene: TRDV1; CDR3nt: TGTGCTCTTGGGCTCCGATTCCCACTCACCCCCGGGGGATATATTTTCGATAAACTCATCTTT; CDR3aa: CALGLRFPLTPGGYIFDKLIF
len: 15; abundance: NA; d_gene: NA; j_gene: TRDJ1; v_gene: TRDV1; CDR3nt: TGTGCTCTTGGGGACCTCTTACTTCGGTCCGATAAACTCATCTTT; CDR3aa: CALGDLLLRSDKLIF
len: 20; abundance: NA; d_gene: TRDD3; j_gene: TRDJ1; v_gene: TRDV1; CDR3nt: TGTGCTCTTGGGGAATTGGTCCTACCGCTGGGGGATATTAACACCGATAAACTCATCTTT; CDR3aa: CALGELVLPLGDINTDKLIF
len: 15; abundance: few; d_gene: TRDD3; j_gene: TRDJ1; v_gene: TRDV1; CDR3nt: TGTGCTCTTGGGAAGGTGGGGGACCACACCGATAAACTCATCTTT; CDR3aa: CALGKVGDHTDKLIF
len: 23; abundance: NA; d_gene: TRDD3; j_gene: TRDJ1; v_gene: TRDV1; CDR3nt: TGTGCTCTTGGGGTTACGAGTCTTCCCATAAGGAGTGGGGGATACGCGCGGAACGATAAACTCATCTTT; CDR3aa: CALGVTSLPIRSGGYARNDKLIF
len: 22; abundance: NA; d_gene: NA; j_gene: TRDJ1; v_gene: TRDV1; CDR3nt: TGTGCTCTTGGGGAGGGTCCTACTCGGAATGGGGGGCCTGGCCGGTACACCGATAAACTCATCTTT; CDR3aa: CALGEGPTRNGGPGRYTDKLIF
len: 20; abundance: NA; d_gene: TRDD3; j_gene: TRDJ1; v_gene: TRDV2; CDR3nt: TGTGCCTGTGACGAGCCTTCCAATCGGTACTGGGGGATACGCCCTCATAAACTCATCTTT; CDR3aa: CACDEPSNRYWGIRPHKLIF
len: 20; abundance: NA; d_gene: TRDD3; j_gene: TRDJ1; v_gene: TRDV1; CDR3nt: TGTGCTCTTGGGGAAGTGCCGCTACTGTACTGGGGGATCCACACCGATAAACTCATCTTT; CDR3aa: CALGEVPLLYWGIHTDKLIF
len: 22; abundance: few; d_gene: TRDD3; j_gene: TRDJ1; v_gene: TRDV1; CDR3nt: TGTGCTCTTGGGGCCCCGGTTCTTTCTACTTGTACTGGGGGCCCTTACACCGATAAACTCATCTTT; CDR3aa: CALGAPVLSTCTGGPYTDKLIF
len: 20; abundance: NA; d_gene: TRDD3; j_gene: TRDJ1; v_gene: TRDV1; CDR3nt: TGTGCTCTTGGGGAAGGGTTCCCGTGGAACTGGGGGATCCCCACTGATAAACTCATCTTT; CDR3aa: CALGEGFPWNWGIPTDKLIF
len: 21; abundance: few; d_gene: TRDD3; j_gene: TRDJ1; v_gene: TRDV1; CDR3nt: TGTGCTCTTGGGGAATGGCATTCTGTACATACTGGGGGATGTGACACCGATAAACTCATCTTT; CDR3aa: CALGEWHSVHTGGCDTDKLIF
len: 19; abundance: few; d_gene: NA; j_gene: TRDJ1; v_gene: TRDV1; CDR3nt: TGTGCTCTTGGGTTGGACCTACGTCCCCGAGGAAGGTACACCGATAAACTCATCTTT; CDR3aa: CALGLDLRPRGRYTDKLIF
len: 19; abundance: NA; d_gene: TRDD3; j_gene: TRDJ1; v_gene: TRDV1; CDR3nt: TGTGCTCTTGGGGAACGACGAAAGTCCATGGGGGATAAAAGGGGGAAACTCATCTTT; CDR3aa: CALGERRKSMGDKRGKLIF
len: 17; abundance: NA; d_gene: NA; j_gene: TRDJ1; v_gene: TRDV1; CDR3nt: TGTGCTCTTGGGGAACTAAGGTACCTAGGGGAGAGTGATAAACTCATCTTT; CDR3aa: CALGELRYLGESDKLIF
len: 21; abundance: NA; d_gene: NA; j_gene: TRDJ1; v_gene: TRDV1; CDR3nt: TGTGCTCTTGGGGAACTAGGGATCAAGGGTCGCCGCCGGGCCCACACCGATAAACTCATCTTT; CDR3aa: CALGELGIKGRRRAHTDKLIF
len: 24; abundance: NA; d_gene: TRDD3; j_gene: TRDJ1; v_gene: TRDV1; CDR3nt: TGTGCTCTTGGGGAAGTAGGCCTTCCCCCCATGACTGGGGGACTAACCACGTACACCGATAAACTCATCTTT; CDR3aa: CALGEVGLPPMTGGLTTYTDKLIF
len: 23; abundance: NA; d_gene: NA; j_gene: TRDJ1; v_gene: TRDV1; CDR3nt: TGTGCTCTTGGGCCAAACCCCCTTATCTACTACCGCGGGGATCCACGGTGGGCCGATAAACTCATCTTT; CDR3aa: CALGPNPLIYYRGDPRWADKLIF
len: 23; abundance: NA; d_gene: TRDD2; j_gene: TRDJ1; v_gene: TRDV1; CDR3nt: TGTGCTCTTGGGGAAGCGGGGCCTTCCTACGAAGCTTGCCTCCCGACCTTCGACGATAAACTCATCTTT; CDR3aa: CALGEAGPSYEACLPTFDDKLIF
len: 15; abundance: NA; d_gene: NA; j_gene: TRDJ1; v_gene: TRDV1; CDR3nt: TGTGCTCTTGGGGAACGGGGGACTTACACCGATAAACTCATCTTT; CDR3aa: CALGERGTYTDKLIF
len: 15; abundance: few; d_gene: TRDD3; j_gene: TRDJ1; v_gene: TRDV1; CDR3nt: TGTGCTCTTGGGGATAGGCTGGGGGTTAACTTTAAACCCATCTTT; CDR3aa: CALGDRLGVNFKPIF
len: 16; abundance: few; d_gene: TRDD3; j_gene: TRDJ1; v_gene: TRDV1; CDR3nt: TGTGCTCTTGGGGAGGGGGATACGCAGTACACCGATAAACTCATCTTT; CDR3aa: CALGEGDTQYTDKLIF
len: 20; abundance: few; d_gene: TRDD3; j_gene: TRDJ1; v_gene: TRDV1; CDR3nt: TGTGCTCTTGGGGGATTGCAATTGGGGGATATAAAGCGGAGGTCCGATAAACTCATCTTT; CDR3aa: CALGGLQLGDIKRRSDKLIF